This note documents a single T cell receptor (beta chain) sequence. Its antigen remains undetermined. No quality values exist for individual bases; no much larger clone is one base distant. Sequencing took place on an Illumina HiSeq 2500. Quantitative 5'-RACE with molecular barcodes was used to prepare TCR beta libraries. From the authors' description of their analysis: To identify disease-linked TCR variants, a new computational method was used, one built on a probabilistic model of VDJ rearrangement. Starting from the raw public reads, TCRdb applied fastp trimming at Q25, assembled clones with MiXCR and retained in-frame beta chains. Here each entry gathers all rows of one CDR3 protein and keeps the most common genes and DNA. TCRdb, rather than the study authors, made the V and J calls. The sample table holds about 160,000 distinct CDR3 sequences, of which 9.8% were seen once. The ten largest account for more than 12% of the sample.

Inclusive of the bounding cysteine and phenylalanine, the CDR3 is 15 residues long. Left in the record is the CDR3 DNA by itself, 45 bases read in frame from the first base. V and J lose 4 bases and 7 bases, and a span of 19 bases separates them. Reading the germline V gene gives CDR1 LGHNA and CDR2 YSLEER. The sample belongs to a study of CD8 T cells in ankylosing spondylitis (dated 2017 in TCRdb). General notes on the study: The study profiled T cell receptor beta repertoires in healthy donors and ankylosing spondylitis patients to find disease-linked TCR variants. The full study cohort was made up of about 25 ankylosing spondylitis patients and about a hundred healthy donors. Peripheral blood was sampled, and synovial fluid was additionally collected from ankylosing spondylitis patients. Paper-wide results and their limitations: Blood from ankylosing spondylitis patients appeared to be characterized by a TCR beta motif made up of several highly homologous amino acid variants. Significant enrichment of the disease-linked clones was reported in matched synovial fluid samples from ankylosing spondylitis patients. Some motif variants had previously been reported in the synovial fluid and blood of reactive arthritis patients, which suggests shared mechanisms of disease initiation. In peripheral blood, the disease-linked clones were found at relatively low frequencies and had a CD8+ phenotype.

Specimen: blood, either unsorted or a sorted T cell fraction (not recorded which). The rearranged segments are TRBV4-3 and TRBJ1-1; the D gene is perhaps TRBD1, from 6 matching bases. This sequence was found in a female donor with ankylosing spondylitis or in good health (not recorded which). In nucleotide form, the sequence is TGCGCCAGCAGCCTTAGGGCCAGGGGTACGGATGAAGCTTTCTTT. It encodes CASSLRARGTDEAFF.